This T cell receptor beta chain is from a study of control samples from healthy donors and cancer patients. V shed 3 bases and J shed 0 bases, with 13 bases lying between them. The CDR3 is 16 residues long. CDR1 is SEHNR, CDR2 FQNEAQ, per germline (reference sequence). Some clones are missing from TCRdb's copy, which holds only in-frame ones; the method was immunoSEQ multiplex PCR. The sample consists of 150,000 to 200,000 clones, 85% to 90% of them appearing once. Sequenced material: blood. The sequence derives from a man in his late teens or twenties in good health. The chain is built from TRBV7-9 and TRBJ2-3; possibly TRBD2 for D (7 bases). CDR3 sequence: CASSLGGLTSTDTQYF. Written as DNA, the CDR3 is TGTGCCAGCAGCTTGGGGGGGCTGACTAGCACAGATACGCAGTATTTT.